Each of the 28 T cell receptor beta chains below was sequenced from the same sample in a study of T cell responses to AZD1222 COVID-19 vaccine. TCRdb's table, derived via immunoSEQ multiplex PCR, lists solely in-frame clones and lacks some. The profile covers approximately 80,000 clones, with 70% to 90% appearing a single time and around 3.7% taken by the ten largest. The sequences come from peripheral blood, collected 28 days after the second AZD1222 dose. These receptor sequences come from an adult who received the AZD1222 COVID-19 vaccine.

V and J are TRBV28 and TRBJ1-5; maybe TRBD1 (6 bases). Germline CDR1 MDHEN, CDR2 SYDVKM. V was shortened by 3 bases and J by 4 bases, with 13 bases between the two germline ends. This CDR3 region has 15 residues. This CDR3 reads CASSFPTGLNQPQHF. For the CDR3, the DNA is TGTGCCAGCAGTTTCCCTACAGGGCTAAATCAGCCCCAGCATTTT.

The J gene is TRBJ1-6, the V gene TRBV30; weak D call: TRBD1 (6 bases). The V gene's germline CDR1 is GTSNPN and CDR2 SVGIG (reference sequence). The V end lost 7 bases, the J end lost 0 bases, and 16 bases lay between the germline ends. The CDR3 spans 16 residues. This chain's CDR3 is CASKGDISSYNSPLHF. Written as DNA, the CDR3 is TGTGCCTCCAAAGGGGACATCAGCTCCTATAATTCACCCCTCCACTTT.

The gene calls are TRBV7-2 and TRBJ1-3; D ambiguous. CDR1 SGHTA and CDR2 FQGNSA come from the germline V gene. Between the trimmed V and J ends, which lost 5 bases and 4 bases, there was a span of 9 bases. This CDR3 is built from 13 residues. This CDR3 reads CASSPQSGNTIYF. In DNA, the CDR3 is TGTGCCAGCAGCCCTCAGTCAGGAAACACCATATATTTT.

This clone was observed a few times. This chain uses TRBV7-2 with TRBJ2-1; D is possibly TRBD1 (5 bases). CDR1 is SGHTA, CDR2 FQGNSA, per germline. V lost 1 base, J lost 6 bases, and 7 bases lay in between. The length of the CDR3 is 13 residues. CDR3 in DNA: TGTGCCAGCAGCTTAGGTGGGGCCAATGAGCAGTTCTTC. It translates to CASSLGGANEQFF.

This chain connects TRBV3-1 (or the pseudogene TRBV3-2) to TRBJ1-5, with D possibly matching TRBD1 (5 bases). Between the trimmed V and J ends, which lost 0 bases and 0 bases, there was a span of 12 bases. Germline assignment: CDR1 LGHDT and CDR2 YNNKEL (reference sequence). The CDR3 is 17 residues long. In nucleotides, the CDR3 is TGTGCCAGCAGCCAAGATTATGGGGGAATTAGCAATCAGCCCCAGCATTTT. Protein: CASSQDYGGISNQPQHF.

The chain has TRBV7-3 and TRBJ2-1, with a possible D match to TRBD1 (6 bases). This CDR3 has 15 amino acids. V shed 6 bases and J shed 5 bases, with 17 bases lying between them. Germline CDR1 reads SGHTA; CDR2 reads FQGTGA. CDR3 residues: CASSEGGLAHNEQFF. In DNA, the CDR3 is TGTGCCAGCAGTGAAGGGGGTCTAGCCCACAATGAGCAGTTCTTC.

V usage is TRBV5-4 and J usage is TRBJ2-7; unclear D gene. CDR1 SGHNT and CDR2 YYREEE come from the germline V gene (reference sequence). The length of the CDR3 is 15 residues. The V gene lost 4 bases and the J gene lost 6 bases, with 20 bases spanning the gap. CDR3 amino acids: CASSPDRSRYGEQYF. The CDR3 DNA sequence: TGTGCCAGCAGCCCCGACCGGTCCCGTTATGGCGAGCAGTACTTC.

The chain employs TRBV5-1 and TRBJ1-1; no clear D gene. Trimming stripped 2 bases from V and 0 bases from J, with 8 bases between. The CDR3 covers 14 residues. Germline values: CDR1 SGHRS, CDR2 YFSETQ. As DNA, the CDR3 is TGCGCCAGCAGCTTAGATGGGGTGAACACTGAAGCTTTCTTT. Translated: CASSLDGVNTEAFF.

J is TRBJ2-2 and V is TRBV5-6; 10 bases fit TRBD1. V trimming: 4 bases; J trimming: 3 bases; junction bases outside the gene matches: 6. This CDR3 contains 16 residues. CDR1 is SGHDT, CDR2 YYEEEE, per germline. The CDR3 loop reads CASSGQTGGYTGELFF. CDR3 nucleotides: TGTGCCAGCAGCGGGCAGACAGGGGGCTACACCGGGGAGCTGTTTTTT.

Here the CDR3 DNA reads TGCAGCGTGACAGGTAACCACGAGCAGTACTTC. This sequence encodes CSVTGNHEQYF. V and J are TRBV29-1 and TRBJ2-7; possible D gene TRBD1, 6 bases. CDR1 is SQVTM and CDR2 is ANQGSEA in the germline V gene. Trimming removed 6 bases from V and 5 bases from J, with 11 bases in between. The CDR3 is 11 residues long.

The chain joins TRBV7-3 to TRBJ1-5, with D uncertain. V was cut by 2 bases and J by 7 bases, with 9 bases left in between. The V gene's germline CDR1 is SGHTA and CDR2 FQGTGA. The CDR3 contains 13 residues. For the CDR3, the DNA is TGTGCCAGCAGCTTACAGGAGCGACAGCCCCAGCATTTT. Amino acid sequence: CASSLQERQPQHF.

The CDR3 reads CASSLSASLYGYTF. The CDR3 coding sequence is TGTGCCAGCAGTTTATCGGCCAGCCTCTATGGCTACACCTTC. J is TRBJ1-2 and V is TRBV27; no clear D. The CDR3 spans 14 residues. Germline V CDR1 and CDR2: MNHEY, SMNVEV (reference sequence). Trimming cost V 0 bases and J 4 bases, with 9 bases left between them.

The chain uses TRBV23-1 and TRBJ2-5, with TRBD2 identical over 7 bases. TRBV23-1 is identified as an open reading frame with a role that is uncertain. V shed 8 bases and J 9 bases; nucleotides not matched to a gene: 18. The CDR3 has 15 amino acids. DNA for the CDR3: TGCGCCAGCCGAGGGGAGGGGCTGTGGGGTTTTTCCCAGTACTTC. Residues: CASRGEGLWGFSQYF.

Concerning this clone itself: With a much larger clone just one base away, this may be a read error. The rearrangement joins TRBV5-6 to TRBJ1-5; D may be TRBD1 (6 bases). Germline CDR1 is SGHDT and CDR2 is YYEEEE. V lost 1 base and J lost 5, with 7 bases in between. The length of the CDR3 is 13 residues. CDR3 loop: CASSLNRDQPQHF. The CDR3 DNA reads TGTGCCAGCAGCTTGAACAGGGATCAGCCCCAGCATTTT.

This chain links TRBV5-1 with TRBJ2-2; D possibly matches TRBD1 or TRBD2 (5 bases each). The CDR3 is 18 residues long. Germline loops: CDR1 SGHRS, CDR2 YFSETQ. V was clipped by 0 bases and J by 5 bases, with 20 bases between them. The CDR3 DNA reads TGCGCCAGCAGCTTGGCCGGATCCGGGACGGGTGGGACCGGGGAGCTGTTTTTT. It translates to CASSLAGSGTGGTGELFF.

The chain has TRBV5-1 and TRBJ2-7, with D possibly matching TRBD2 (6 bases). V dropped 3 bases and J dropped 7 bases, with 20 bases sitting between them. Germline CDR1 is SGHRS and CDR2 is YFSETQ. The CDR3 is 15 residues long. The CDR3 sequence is CASSWGSGLAREQYF. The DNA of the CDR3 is TGCGCCAGCAGCTGGGGGAGCGGGCTAGCGCGTGAGCAGTACTTC.

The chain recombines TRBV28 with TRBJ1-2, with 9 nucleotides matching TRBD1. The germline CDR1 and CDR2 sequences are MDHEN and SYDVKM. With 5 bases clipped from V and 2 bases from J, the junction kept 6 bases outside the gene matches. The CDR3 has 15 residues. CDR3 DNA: TGTGCCAGCAGTCTCGGGACAGGGAAGAACTATGGCTACACCTTC. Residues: CASSLGTGKNYGYTF.

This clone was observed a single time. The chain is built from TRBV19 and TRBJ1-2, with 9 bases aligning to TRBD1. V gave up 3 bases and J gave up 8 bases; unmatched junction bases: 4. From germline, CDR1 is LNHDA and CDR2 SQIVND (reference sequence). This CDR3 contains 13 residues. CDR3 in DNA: TGTGCCAGTAGTATGGACAGGGGTGACGGCTACACCTTC. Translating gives CASSMDRGDGYTF.

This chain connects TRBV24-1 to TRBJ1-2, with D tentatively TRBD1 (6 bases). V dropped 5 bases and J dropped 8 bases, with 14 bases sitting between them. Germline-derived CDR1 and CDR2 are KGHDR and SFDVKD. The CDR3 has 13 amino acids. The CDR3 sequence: CATSATGIGGYTF. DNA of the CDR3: TGTGCCACCAGTGCCACAGGGATAGGGGGCTACACCTTC.

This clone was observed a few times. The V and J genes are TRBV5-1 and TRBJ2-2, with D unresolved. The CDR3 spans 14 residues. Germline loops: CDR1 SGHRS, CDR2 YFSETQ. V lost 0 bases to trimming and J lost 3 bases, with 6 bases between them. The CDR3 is CASSLALDTGELFF. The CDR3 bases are TGCGCCAGCAGCTTGGCCTTGGACACCGGGGAGCTGTTTTTT.

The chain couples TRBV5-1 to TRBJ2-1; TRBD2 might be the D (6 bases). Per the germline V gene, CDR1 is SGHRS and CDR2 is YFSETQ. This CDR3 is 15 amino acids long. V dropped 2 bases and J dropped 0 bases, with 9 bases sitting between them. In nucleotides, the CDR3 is TGCGCCAGCAGCTTTGTCGGGAGCTCCTACAATGAGCAGTTCTTC. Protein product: CASSFVGSSYNEQFF.

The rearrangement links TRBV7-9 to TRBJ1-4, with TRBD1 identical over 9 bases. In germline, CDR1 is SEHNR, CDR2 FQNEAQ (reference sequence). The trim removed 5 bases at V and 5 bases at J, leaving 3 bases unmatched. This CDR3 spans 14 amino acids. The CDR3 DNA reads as TGTGCCAGCAGCCGCGGGACAGGGAATGAAAAACTGTTTTTT. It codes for CASSRGTGNEKLFF. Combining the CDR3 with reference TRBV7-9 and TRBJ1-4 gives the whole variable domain DTGVSQNPRHKITKRGQNVTFRCDPISEHNRLYWYRQTLGQGPEFLTYFQNEAQLEKSRLLSDRFSAERPKGSFSTLEIQRTEQGDSAMYLCASSRGTGNEKLFFGSGTQLSVL.

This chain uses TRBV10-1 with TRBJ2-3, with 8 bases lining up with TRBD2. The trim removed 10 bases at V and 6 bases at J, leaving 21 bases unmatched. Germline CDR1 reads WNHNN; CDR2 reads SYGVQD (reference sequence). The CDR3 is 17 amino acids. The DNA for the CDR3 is TGCGCCACCTCTGCCCTCGGGGCGCGGGGGGCTGGTGATACGCAGTATTTT. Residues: CATSALGARGAGDTQYF.

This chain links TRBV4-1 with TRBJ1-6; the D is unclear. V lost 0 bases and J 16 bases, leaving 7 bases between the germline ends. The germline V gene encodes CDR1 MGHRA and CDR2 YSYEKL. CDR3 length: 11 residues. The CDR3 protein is CASSQDRRLHF. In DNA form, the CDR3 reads TGCGCCAGCAGCCAAGACCGAAGACTCCACTTT.

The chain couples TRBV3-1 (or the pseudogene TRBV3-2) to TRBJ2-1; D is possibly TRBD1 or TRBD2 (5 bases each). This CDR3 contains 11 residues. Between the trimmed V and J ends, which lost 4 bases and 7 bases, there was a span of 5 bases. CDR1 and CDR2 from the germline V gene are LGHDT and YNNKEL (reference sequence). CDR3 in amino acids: CASSRGNEQFF. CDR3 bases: TGTGCCAGCAGCCGGGGGAATGAGCAGTTCTTC.

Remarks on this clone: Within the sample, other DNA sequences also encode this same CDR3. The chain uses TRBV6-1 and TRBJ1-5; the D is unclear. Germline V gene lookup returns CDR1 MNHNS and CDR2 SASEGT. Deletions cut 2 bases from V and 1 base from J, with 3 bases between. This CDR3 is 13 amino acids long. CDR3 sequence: CASSELSNQPQHF. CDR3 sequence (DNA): TGTGCCAGCAGTGAACTCAGCAATCAGCCCCAGCATTTT.

The DNA for the CDR3 is TGTGCCAGTAGTATCCTCGTAGCGGGGGGTGCGAATGAGCAGTTCTTC. It yields the protein CASSILVAGGANEQFF. The chain combines TRBV19 with TRBJ2-1, with 10 bases that match TRBD2. Looked up from germline, CDR1 is LNHDA and CDR2 is SQIVND (reference sequence). The CDR3 runs to 16 residues. The V segment lost 3 bases and the J segment 7 bases; nucleotides outside the gene matches: 9.

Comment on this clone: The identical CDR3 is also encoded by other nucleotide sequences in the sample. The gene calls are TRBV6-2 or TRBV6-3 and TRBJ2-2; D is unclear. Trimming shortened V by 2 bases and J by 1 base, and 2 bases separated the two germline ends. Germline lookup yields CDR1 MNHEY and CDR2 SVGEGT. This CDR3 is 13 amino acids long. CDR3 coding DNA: TGTGCCAGCAGTTACCTGAACACCGGGGAGCTGTTTTTT. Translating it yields CASSYLNTGELFF.